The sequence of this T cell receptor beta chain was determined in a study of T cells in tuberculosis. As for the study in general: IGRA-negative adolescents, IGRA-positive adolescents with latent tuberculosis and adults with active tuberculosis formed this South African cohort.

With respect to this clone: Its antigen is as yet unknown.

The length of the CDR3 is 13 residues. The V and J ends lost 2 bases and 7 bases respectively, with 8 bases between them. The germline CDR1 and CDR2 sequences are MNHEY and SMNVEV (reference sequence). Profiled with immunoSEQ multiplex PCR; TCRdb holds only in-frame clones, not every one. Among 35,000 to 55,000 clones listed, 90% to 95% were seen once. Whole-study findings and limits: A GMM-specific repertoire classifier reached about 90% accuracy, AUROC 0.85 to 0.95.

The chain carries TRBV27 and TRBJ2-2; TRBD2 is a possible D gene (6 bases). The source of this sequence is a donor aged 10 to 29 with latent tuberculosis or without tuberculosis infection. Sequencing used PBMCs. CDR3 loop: CASSLGGYGELFF. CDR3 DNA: TGTGCCAGCAGTTTAGGGGGGTACGGGGAGCTGTTTTTT.